The sequence of this T cell receptor beta chain was determined in a study of blood T cells in healthy people across ages (dated by TCRdb to between 2014 and 2017). Study-wide context: In model experiments, template switching captured about one uniquely barcoded TCR beta cDNA molecule for every two T cells. The study measured age-related changes in TCR beta repertoire diversity using deep sequencing normalized with unique cDNA molecular identifiers. The donors were split into four age groups: young (average around 15 years), middle-aged (roughly 42), aged (more than 60) and long-lived (more than 80). To avoid experimental bias, donors of different ages were distributed randomly across sequencing lanes. Two additional independent replicas of 1 million unique cDNA reads from the same blood draw were analyzed for two donors (one aged 18 to 29 and one aged 80 or older).

On this clonotype itself: No antigen is known for it. No much larger clone exists at a distance of one base, and base qualities are not known.

The library was made by 5' RACE. The sample was run on an Illumina HiSeq 2500. A second PCR of about 7 to 12 cycles was run with a J-beta primer mix and a sample-barcoded 5' primer. Each TCR beta cDNA molecule received a unique molecular identifier from a template-switch 5' adaptor carrying 12 random nucleotides. At least 3 million CDR3-containing paired-end reads were obtained from each sample. The Mint cDNA synthesis kit, primed by a TRBC-specific oligonucleotide, was used to synthesize first-strand cDNA from all RNA. All cDNA was treated with uracil-DNA glycosylase and then went through a first 18-cycle PCR with the universal primers M1SS and BC2_uni_R. Per the source publication's procedure: Each sample was normalized by randomly selecting 1 million high-quality reads, each carrying a distinct molecular identifier. Reads with shared molecular identifiers were discarded instead of being binned into consensus sequences. MiTCR, set to a Q25 quality threshold and the strictest error-elimination algorithm, was used for CDR3 identification, clonotype clustering and error correction. Lower-bound total TCR beta diversity was estimated with a nonparametric unseen species model using Euler transformation. The raw public reads went through TCRdb reprocessing: fastp at Q25, MiXCR clone calling, in-frame beta chains kept. Each record represents a unique CDR3 protein, reported with the most common genes and DNA among its rows. The V and J calls and clone size come from TCRdb's table, not from the authors' own analysis. Recorded for this sample are hundreds of thousands of distinct CDR3 sequences; roughly 41% of them occurred a single time. The top ten clones comprise approximately 29% of the sample.

The roughly 42 donors, aged about 6 to 95 years, were systemically healthy Caucasian individuals from Russia. Approximately 9.3 milliliters of peripheral blood were collected from each donor into EDTA-treated Vacutainer tubes. Ficoll-Paque density-gradient centrifugation was used to isolate PBMCs, with at least 6.5 million per sample. Total RNA, at least 5 micrograms per sample, was extracted from PBMCs with Trizol reagent. Naive CD45RAhigh/CD27high T cell percentages were measured by flow cytometry on a PBMC aliquot from every donor. For CDR1 and CDR2, the germline V gene lists MNHEY and SVGAGI. Including the terminal cysteine and phenylalanine, the CDR3 comprises 14 residues. Kept here is only the CDR3 DNA, which spans 42 bases and is read in frame from base 1. Trimming removed 7 bases from V and 2 bases from J, leaving 11 bases between the germline ends. Overall study results and their limits: The long-lived group showed more naive CD4+ T cells, fewer expanded clones and increased TCR diversity than the aged group, suggesting age selection. Because donor CMV infection status was unknown, age-related changes in expanded clonotypes were potentially confounded. The percentage of naive T cells measured by flow cytometry correlated strongly with observed TCR beta diversity. Estimates of total diversity based on one million sequenced T cells were regarded as lower bounds and as underestimates. Bulk unsorted PBMC profiling prevented conclusive comparison of naive and antigen-experienced compartments. Observed TCR beta diversity per million T cells fell roughly linearly with age, and a significant reduction was already apparent by age around 40.

Recombination linked TRBV6-5 to TRBJ1-4, with TRBD1 perhaps the D gene, on 5 matching bases. The sequenced sample was blood. This TCR was sampled from an elderly man in good health. The DNA reads TGTGCCAGCACCCAGGGTGCGACTAATGAAAAACTGTTTTTT. Translated, this gives CASTQGATNEKLFF.